This TCR beta chain is drawn from a study of cytomegalovirus exposure and HLA in healthy donors. The study, taken as a whole, reports: Later analysis associated a missense DCLRE1C variant with TCR beta V- and J-gene trimming.

Germline CDR1 and CDR2: SGHVS and FNYEAQ. V was shortened by 5 bases and J by 4 bases, with 8 bases between the two germline ends. The CDR3 is 12 residues long. With 60 Vbeta and 13 Jbeta primers, the PCR was carried out. The repertoire was sequenced with immunoSEQ multiplex PCR; TCRdb's copy has only in-frame clones and lacks some. Counted here are about 200,000 clones, roughly 78% occurring once; the ten biggest clones make up approximately 1.4%. In regard to this clone: As yet, its antigen is unknown.

This chain uses TRBV7-6 with TRBJ2-5; D remains unclear. The sample was PBMCs. The receptor comes from a girl aged 10 to 17 in good health and CMV-seropositive. The CDR3 sequence is CASSDWLETQYF. In DNA form, the CDR3 reads TGTGCCAGCAGCGACTGGTTAGAGACCCAGTACTTC.